This TCR beta chain was captured by sequencing in a study of OX40 agonist ivuxolimab in advanced cancers. Across the whole study: Hepatocellular carcinoma, melanoma, renal cell or head and neck cancer was diagnosed in the dose-escalation patients. With a range of roughly 20 to 85, age averaged approximately 64 years, and around 80% were male. Whole-study findings and limits: CD4+ T cells averaged fewer expanded clones than CD8+ T cells.

For this clone: Its antigen is undetermined.

The V end was cut by 0 bases, the J end by 3 bases, with 6 bases between. From germline, CDR1 is SGHDN and CDR2 FVKESK. The CDR3 is made up of 13 amino acids. Sequencing was performed with immunoSEQ multiplex PCR; in TCRdb, only in-frame clones are kept and a portion is missing. This sample has approximately 35,000 clones, with about 84% found just once. The V call is TRBV14, the J call TRBJ2-7; D unclear. Sequenced material: CD4+ or CD8+ T cells sorted from blood, taken in a trial of the OX40 agonist ivuxolimab. This clonotype originated in an adult with an advanced solid tumor such as melanoma, head and neck, liver or kidney cancer. This CDR3 is CASSQEGYYEQYF. The CDR3 coding sequence is TGTGCCAGCAGCCAAGAAGGGTACTACGAGCAGTACTTC.